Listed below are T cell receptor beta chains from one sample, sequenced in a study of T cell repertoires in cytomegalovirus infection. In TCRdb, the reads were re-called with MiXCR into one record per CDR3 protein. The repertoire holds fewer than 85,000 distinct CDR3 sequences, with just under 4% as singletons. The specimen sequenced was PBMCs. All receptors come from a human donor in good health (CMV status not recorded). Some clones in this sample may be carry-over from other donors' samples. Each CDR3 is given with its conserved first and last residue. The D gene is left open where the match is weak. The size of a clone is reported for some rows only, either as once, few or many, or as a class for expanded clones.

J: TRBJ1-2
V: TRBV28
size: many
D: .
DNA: TGTGCCAGCAGTCCTGGACAGCTCTATGGCTACACCTTC
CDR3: CASSPGQLYGYTF

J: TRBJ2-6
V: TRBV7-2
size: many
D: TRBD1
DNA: TGTGCCATGGTTGGGACAGGGGGCCCTGGGGCCAACGTCCTGACTTTC
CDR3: CAMVGTGGPGANVLTF

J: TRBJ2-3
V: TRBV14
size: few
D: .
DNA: TGTGCCAGCAGTCCCTACGGACGAACAGATACGCAGTATTTT
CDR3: CASSPYGRTDTQYF

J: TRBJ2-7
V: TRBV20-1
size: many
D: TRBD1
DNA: TGCAGTGCTAGGTCGTACCAGACAGGGTACTACGAGCAGTACTTC
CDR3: CSARSYQTGYYEQYF

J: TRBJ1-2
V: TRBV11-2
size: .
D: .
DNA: TGTGCCAGCAGTCCCCGCCTGGGTCCCGGGGCTAACTATGGCTACACCTTC
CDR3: CASSPRLGPGANYGYTF

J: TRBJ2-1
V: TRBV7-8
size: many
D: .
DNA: TGTGCCAGCAGCCCGGTCTGGGACAATGAGCAGTTCTTC
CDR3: CASSPVWDNEQFF

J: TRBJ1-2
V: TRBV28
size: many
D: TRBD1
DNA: TGTGCCAGCAGTTTATTGGACAGGGACGGCTACACCTTC
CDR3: CASSLLDRDGYTF

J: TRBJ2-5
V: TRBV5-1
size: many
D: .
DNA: TGCGCCAGCAGCTTGGTCAAAGGAAGCCAGTACTTC
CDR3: CASSLVKGSQYF

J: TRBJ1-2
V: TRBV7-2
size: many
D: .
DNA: TGTGCCAGCAGCTTAGGGTGGGGCTACACCTTC
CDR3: CASSLGWGYTF

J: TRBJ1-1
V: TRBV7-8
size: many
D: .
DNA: TGTGCCAGCAGCTTAGGACCCGCCCGTTATGTCACTGAAGCTTTCTTT
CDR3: CASSLGPARYVTEAFF

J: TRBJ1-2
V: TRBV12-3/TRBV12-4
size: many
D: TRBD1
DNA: TGTGCCAGCAGTCCGGGACAGGGCTACTATGGCTACACCTTC
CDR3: CASSPGQGYYGYTF

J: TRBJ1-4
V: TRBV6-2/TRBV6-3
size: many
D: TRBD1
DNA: TGTGCCAGCAGTTATCGACAGGGAATGGAAAAACTGTTTTTT
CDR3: CASSYRQGMEKLFF

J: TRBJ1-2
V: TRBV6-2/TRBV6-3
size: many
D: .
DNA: TGTGCCAGCAGTTCCCTGGACAGCTATGGCTACACCTTC
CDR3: CASSSLDSYGYTF

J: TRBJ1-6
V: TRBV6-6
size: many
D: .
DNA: TGTGCCAGCAGTCTCCGAGCGACTGGGGCCCTTTCACCCCTCCACTTT
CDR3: CASSLRATGALSPLHF

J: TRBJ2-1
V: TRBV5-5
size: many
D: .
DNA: TGTGCCAGCAGCCCCAGGGTCGGGTACAATGAGCAGTTCTTC
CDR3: CASSPRVGYNEQFF

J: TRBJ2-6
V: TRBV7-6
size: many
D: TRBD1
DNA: TGTGCCAGCAGCTTACATTCTGGACAGGCTCTCACCGGGGCCAACGTCCTGACTTTC
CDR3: CASSLHSGQALTGANVLTF

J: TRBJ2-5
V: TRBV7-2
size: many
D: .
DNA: TGTGCCAGCAGCTTGGAAGGGAGGCGGCTGGGAACCCAGTACTTC
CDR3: CASSLEGRRLGTQYF

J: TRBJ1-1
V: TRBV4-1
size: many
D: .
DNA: TGCGCCAGCAGCCAAGATCCAGTTCCCAATACTGAAGCTTTCTTT
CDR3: CASSQDPVPNTEAFF

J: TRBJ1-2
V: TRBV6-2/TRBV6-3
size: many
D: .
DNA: TGTGCCACCGGACAGACCTATGGCTACACCTTC
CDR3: CATGQTYGYTF